A selection of T cell receptor beta chains follows, all from one sample in a study of T cell responses to AZD1222 COVID-19 vaccine. TCRdb keeps only in-frame clones here, not all; method: immunoSEQ multiplex PCR. The repertoire has tens of thousands of clones, roughly 84% of them found once; the top ten carry around 20%. The sequenced sample was peripheral blood, obtained on day 0 of AZD1222 vaccination. All receptors derive from an adult in good health. Both conserved end residues are part of each CDR3. D genes are given only for firm matches. Clone size appears in some rows only: once, few, many, or a class for an expanded clone.

TRBJ1-6 . . TRBV11-3 TGTGCCAGCAGCTCGACAGGCGGTAATTCACCCCTCCACTTT CASSSTGGNSPLHF
TRBJ2-1 . TRBD2 TRBV7-9 TGTGCCAGCAGCTTAGCGAACGAGGCGGGAGGCAGGGTCTTC CASSLANEAGGRVF
TRBJ1-1 few . TRBV2 TGTGCCAGCTACGCAGGGACGTACACTGAAGCTTTCTTT CASYAGTYTEAFF
TRBJ1-2 few . TRBV5-6 TGTGCCAGCAGCTTGTTGGGATTAAACTATGGCTACACCTTC CASSLLGLNYGYTF
TRBJ2-7 . TRBD2 TRBV18 TGTGCCAGCTCCCCAGTCGGGAGGGCTCTCTACGAGCAGTACTTC CASSPVGRALYEQYF
TRBJ2-4 . . TRBV9 TGTGCCAGCAGCGCCCACAGCCAGGGAAACATTCAGTACTTC CASSAHSQGNIQYF
TRBJ2-3 . . TRBV11-3 TGTGCCAGCAGCTTAGGGGGGAGTGCAGATACGCAGTATTTT CASSLGGSADTQYF
TRBJ2-3 . . TRBV7-2 TGTGCCAGCAGCCCAAACACAGATACGCAGTATTTT CASSPNTDTQYF
TRBJ2-5 . TRBD1 TRBV6-5 TGTGCCAGCATTACAGGGGCCGCAGGGGGGACCCAGTACTTC CASITGAAGGTQYF
TRBJ2-1 . . TRBV5-1 TGCGCCAGCAGCTTGTCCGGGGCCTCCGCTGAGCAGTTCTTC CASSLSGASAEQFF
TRBJ2-7 . TRBD1 TRBV7-2 TGTGCCAGCAGCCTATTCTTGCCCGGGACAGCATCCTACGAGCAGTACTTC CASSLFLPGTASYEQYF
TRBJ2-2 . . TRBV7-3 TGTGCCAGCAGCGGGCCGGCTCACGGGGAGCTGTTTTTT CASSGPAHGELFF
TRBJ2-2 . . TRBV27 TGTGCCAGCAGTTTAGCGTTTCCCGGGGAGCTGTTTTTT CASSLAFPGELFF
TRBJ1-5 once . TRBV6-1 TGTGCCAGCAGTGAAGGGGGCCCGAATCAGCCCCAGCATTTT CASSEGGPNQPQHF
TRBJ1-2 . . TRBV19 TGTGCCAGTAGGTCCCAGGGAATTGGGGCGAACTATGGCTACACCTTC CASRSQGIGANYGYTF
TRBJ2-1 once TRBD1 TRBV10-3 TGTGCCATCAGTGAGTTTGGGACAGTCCCTAATGAGCAGTTCTTC CAISEFGTVPNEQFF
TRBJ2-3 . . TRBV27 TGTGCCAGCAGTTTTCGGGGCACAGATACGCAGTATTTT CASSFRGTDTQYF
TRBJ2-3 . . TRBV11-3 TGTGCCAGCAGGGGGGCCGATACGCAGTATTTT CASRGADTQYF